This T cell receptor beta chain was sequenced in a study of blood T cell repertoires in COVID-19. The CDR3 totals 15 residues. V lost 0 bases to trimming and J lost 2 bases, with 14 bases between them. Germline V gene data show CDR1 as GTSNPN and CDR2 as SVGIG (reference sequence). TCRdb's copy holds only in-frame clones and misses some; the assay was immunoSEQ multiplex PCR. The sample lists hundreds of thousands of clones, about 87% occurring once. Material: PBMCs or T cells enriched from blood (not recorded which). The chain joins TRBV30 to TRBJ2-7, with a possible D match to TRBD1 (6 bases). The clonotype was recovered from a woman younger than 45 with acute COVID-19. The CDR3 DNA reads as TGTGCCTGGAGTGTCTATCCTGGACAGACCTACGAGCAGTACTTC. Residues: CAWSVYPGQTYEQYF. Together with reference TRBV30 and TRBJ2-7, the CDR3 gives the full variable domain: SQTIHQWPATLVQPVGSPLSLECTVEGTSNPNLYWYRQAAGRGLQLLFYSVGIGQISSEVPQNLSASRPQDRQFILSSKKLLLSDSGFYLCAWSVYPGQTYEQYFGPGTRLTVT.